The next 23 T cell receptor beta chains were all read from a single sample in a study of cytomegalovirus exposure and HLA in healthy donors. Primers for the PCR totalled 60 Vbeta and 13 Jbeta. Sequencing used immunoSEQ multiplex PCR; TCRdb keeps in-frame clones, though not all of them. The profile shows approximately 270,000 clones, around 80% of them singletons. Sequencing was done on a sample of PBMCs. These receptors all come from a girl between 2 and 10 years old in good health and CMV-seronegative.

The chain recombines TRBV2 with TRBJ2-5, with TRBD1 identical over 7 bases. The CDR3 length is 14 residues. Unmatched junction bases numbered 8, after V lost 9 bases and J lost 1 base. The germline V gene has CDR1 SNHLY and CDR2 FYNNEI. DNA for the CDR3: TGTGCCAGGGGGACGACAGGGTCCCAAGAGACCCAGTACTTC. Its protein product is CARGTTGSQETQYF.

The chain uses TRBV7-9 and TRBJ2-7; 8 bases are a match to TRBD1. The CDR3 has 14 amino acids. Trimming cost V 10 bases and J 3 bases; bases outside gene matches: 11. Germline V CDR1 and CDR2: SEHNR, FQNEAQ (reference sequence). CDR3 sequence reads: CATQEQGGFYEQYF. CDR3 nucleotide sequence: TGTGCCACCCAGGAACAGGGGGGATTCTACGAGCAGTACTTC.

This clone was counted only a few times. The CDR3 coding sequence is TGTGCCAGCAGCTTAACTGGGGCCGTCACAGATACGCAGTATTTT. It specifies CASSLTGAVTDTQYF. This rearrangement joins TRBV7-3 to TRBJ2-3, with D maybe TRBD1 (5 bases). V was cut by 0 bases and J by 2 bases, with 9 bases left in between. This CDR3 is 15 amino acids long. Germline V gene lookup returns CDR1 SGHTA and CDR2 FQGTGA.

The chain employs TRBV11-2 and TRBJ1-1; no firm D call. Germline CDR1 is SGHAT and CDR2 is FQNNGV. CDR3 size: 14 residues. The V end lost 9 bases, the J end lost 0 bases, and 14 bases lay between the germline ends. The CDR3 nucleotides read TGTGCCAGTAAGATACAGTTCATGAACACTGAAGCTTTCTTT. This codes for CASKIQFMNTEAFF.

The chain carries TRBV2 and TRBJ2-7, with TRBD2 identical over 8 bases. The CDR3 extends over 14 amino acids. Losses at the gene ends were 6 bases for V and 0 bases for J; bases not matched to a gene: 4. In germline, CDR1 is SNHLY, CDR2 FYNNEI. CDR3 sequence (DNA): TGTGCCAGCAGGGAGCGGGGGCTCTCCTACGAGCAGTACTTC. It specifies CASRERGLSYEQYF.

The chain uses TRBV15 and TRBJ1-1; TRBD1 aligns across 8 bases. Germline CDR1 and CDR2: LNHNV and YYDKDF (reference sequence). The CDR3 loop spans 14 amino acids. J gave up 5 bases and V 5 bases, and 7 bases lay outside the gene matches. The CDR3 reads CATSYPTGGTEAFF. The DNA of the CDR3 is TGTGCCACCAGCTATCCTACAGGGGGGACTGAAGCTTTCTTT.

The gene calls are TRBV4-2 and TRBJ2-3; 10 nucleotides match TRBD2. V dropped 4 bases and J dropped 3; count of bases not matched to a gene: 4. CDR3 size: 15 residues. Germline values: CDR1 LGHNA, CDR2 YNFKEQ. The CDR3 here is CASSLLAGVTDTQYF. The DNA of the CDR3 is TGTGCCAGCAGCCTTCTAGCGGGAGTAACAGATACGCAGTATTTT.

This chain uses TRBV6-6 with TRBJ1-2; D is unresolved. The CDR3 spans 14 residues. CDR1 is MNHNY and CDR2 is SVGAGI in the germline V gene (reference sequence). Trimming took off 0 bases at V and 8 bases at J, with 13 bases between the two ends. CDR3 sequence (DNA): TGTGCCAGCAGTTACTCGTCTCCGGCGGGCGGCTACACCTTC. Translation gives CASSYSSPAGGYTF.

This chain uses TRBV28 with TRBJ1-1; 7 bases are shared with TRBD1. Trimming at V came to 6 bases and at J to 6 bases, leaving 10 bases not matched to a gene. The germline V gene encodes CDR1 MDHEN and CDR2 SYDVKM. The length of the CDR3 is 14 residues. CDR3 region: CASSRRGLRAEAFF. CDR3 coding DNA: TGTGCCAGCAGCCGCAGGGGGTTAAGAGCTGAAGCTTTCTTT.

This clone was detected only a few times. This chain links TRBV5-1 with TRBJ2-3; D not resolved. The germline V gene encodes CDR1 SGHRS and CDR2 YFSETQ. CDR3 length: 17 amino acids. V was clipped by 0 bases and J by 0 bases, with 14 bases between them. The CDR3 sequence is CASSLALIVSSTDTQYF. The CDR3 DNA sequence: TGCGCCAGCAGCTTGGCCCTTATAGTTTCTAGCACAGATACGCAGTATTTT.

The chain recombines TRBV2 with TRBJ2-1; no clear D gene. Looked up from germline, CDR1 is SNHLY and CDR2 is FYNNEI. V dropped 3 bases and J dropped 12 bases, with 9 bases sitting between them. This CDR3 comprises 11 residues. The CDR3 sequence is CASSDPSRQFF. The CDR3 region has the DNA TGTGCCAGCAGTGACCCATCGCGGCAGTTCTTC.

This clone was observed a few times. The sample holds other DNA sequences that translate to the same CDR3. V gene TRBV19 combines with J gene TRBJ1-1; no firm D call. Germline values: CDR1 LNHDA, CDR2 SQIVND (reference sequence). The CDR3 is made up of 11 amino acids. V lost 1 base to trimming and J lost 5 bases, with 2 bases between them. CDR3 residues: CASSIVTEAFF. In DNA form, the CDR3 reads TGTGCCAGTAGTATAGTAACTGAAGCTTTCTTT.

The CDR3 sequence: CASSPEGGANYGYTF. CDR3 bases: TGTGCCAGCAGCCCGGAGGGAGGCGCTAACTATGGCTACACCTTC. V is TRBV11-2 and J is TRBJ1-2; D call uncertain. This CDR3 contains 15 residues. Germline-derived CDR1 and CDR2 are SGHAT and FQNNGV. The V end was cut by 5 bases, the J end by 0 bases, with 13 bases between.

This chain connects TRBV6-6 to TRBJ1-2; 7 nucleotides match TRBD1. Germline V gene sequence: CDR1 MNHNY, CDR2 SVGAGI (reference sequence). The ends lost 10 bases at V and 4 bases at J; junction bases unmatched: 6. The CDR3 is made up of 12 amino acids. In DNA form, the CDR3 reads TGTGCCACCATGACAGGGACCTATGGCTACACCTTC. It specifies CATMTGTYGYTF.

This clone was seen a single time. V gene TRBV10-1 combines with J gene TRBJ1-5; D is unresolved. The CDR3 is made up of 13 amino acids. The V and J ends lost 6 bases and 5 bases respectively, with 11 bases between them. The germline V gene encodes CDR1 WNHNN and CDR2 SYGVQD (reference sequence). CDR3 in amino acids: CASRTSLDQPQHF. CDR3 in DNA: TGCGCCAGCAGGACTTCCCTAGATCAGCCCCAGCATTTT.

The chain recombines TRBV7-4 with TRBJ2-5; 9 positions agree with TRBD1. The V gene's germline CDR1 is SGHVT and CDR2 SQSDAQ. The V gene end was trimmed by 4 bases and the J gene end by 5 bases; junction bases not matched to a gene: 5. The CDR3 is made up of 14 amino acids. This chain's CDR3 is CASSSQGAGETQYF. The CDR3 region has the DNA TGTGCCAGCAGCTCACAGGGGGCAGGGGAGACCCAGTACTTC. The full variable domain, rest sourced from reference TRBV7-4 and TRBJ2-5, is GAGVSQSPRYKVAKRGRDVALRCDSISGHVTLYWYRQTLGQGSEVLTYSQSDAQRDKSGRPSGRFSAERPERSVSTLKIQRTEQGDSAVYLCASSSQGAGETQYFGPGTRLLVL.

V and J are TRBV6-6 and TRBJ1-5; possibly TRBD1 for D (6 bases). The germline V gene encodes CDR1 MNHNY and CDR2 SVGAGI (reference sequence). This CDR3 is 13 amino acids long. The V end lost 5 bases, the J end lost 6 bases, and 11 bases lay between the germline ends. This chain's CDR3 is CASSTEGGQPQHF. CDR3 DNA sequence: TGTGCCAGCAGTACGGAAGGGGGTCAGCCCCAGCATTTT.

The chain employs TRBV5-1 and TRBJ2-7; D gene unclear. This CDR3 has 14 residues. Germline CDR1 SGHRS, CDR2 YFSETQ. The V end was cut by 1 base, the J end by 5 bases, with 13 bases between. The CDR3 is CASSLYPGPNEQYF. As DNA, the CDR3 is TGCGCCAGCAGCTTGTATCCTGGCCCCAACGAGCAGTACTTC.

The V call is TRBV7-6, the J call TRBJ1-2; 7 bases are shared with TRBD1. V dropped 0 bases and J dropped 4; count of bases not matched to a gene: 11. CDR1 is SGHVS, CDR2 FNYEAQ, per germline. CDR3 length: 17 residues. The CDR3 loop is CASSLAPVGQTTYGYTF. The CDR3 DNA reads as TGTGCCAGCAGCTTAGCTCCGGTGGGACAGACTACCTATGGCTACACCTTC. The whole variable domain, filled in from reference TRBV7-6 and TRBJ1-2, reads GAGVSQSPRYKVTKRGQDVALRCDPISGHVSLYWYRQALGQGPEFLTYFNYEAQQDKSGLPNDRFSAERPEGSISTLTIQRTEQRDSAMYRCASSLAPVGQTTYGYTFGSGTRLTVV.

V and J are TRBV7-2 and TRBJ2-7, with 9 bases fitting TRBD2. This CDR3 spans 16 amino acids. CDR1 and CDR2 from the germline V gene are SGHTA and FQGNSA. The V and J ends lost 1 base and 4 bases, in that order; junction bases with no gene match: 8. The CDR3 DNA sequence: TGTGCCAGCAGCTTAGTAGCGACTAGCGGTACGTACGAGCAGTACTTC. It translates to CASSLVATSGTYEQYF.

The chain links TRBV11-1 to TRBJ1-4; D gene ambiguous. Trimming pared 3 bases from V and 5 bases from J, leaving 10 bases between. CDR1 SGHAT and CDR2 FQDESV come from the germline V gene (reference sequence). The CDR3 runs to 14 residues. CDR3 sequence (DNA): TGTGCCAGCAGCTTTAGCGGACCCAATGAAAAACTGTTTTTT. Amino acid sequence: CASSFSGPNEKLFF.

The genes are TRBV4-1 and TRBJ1-2; D is unresolved. V was clipped by 4 bases and J by 4 bases, with 13 bases between them. The CDR3 has 14 amino acids. Germline lookup yields CDR1 MGHRA and CDR2 YSYEKL. The CDR3 coding sequence is TGCGCCAGCAGCCCAGATGGAGGGCCCTATGGCTACACCTTC. This codes for CASSPDGGPYGYTF.

The gene calls are TRBV28 and TRBJ1-2, with a weak D call TRBD1 (6 bases). This CDR3 comprises 12 residues. Trimming left V 9 bases short and J 9 bases short, with 17 bases between. Germline CDR1 MDHEN, CDR2 SYDVKM. CDR3 region: CASTGTPKSYTF. In DNA form, the CDR3 reads TGTGCCAGTACCGGGACACCTAAGAGCTACACCTTC.